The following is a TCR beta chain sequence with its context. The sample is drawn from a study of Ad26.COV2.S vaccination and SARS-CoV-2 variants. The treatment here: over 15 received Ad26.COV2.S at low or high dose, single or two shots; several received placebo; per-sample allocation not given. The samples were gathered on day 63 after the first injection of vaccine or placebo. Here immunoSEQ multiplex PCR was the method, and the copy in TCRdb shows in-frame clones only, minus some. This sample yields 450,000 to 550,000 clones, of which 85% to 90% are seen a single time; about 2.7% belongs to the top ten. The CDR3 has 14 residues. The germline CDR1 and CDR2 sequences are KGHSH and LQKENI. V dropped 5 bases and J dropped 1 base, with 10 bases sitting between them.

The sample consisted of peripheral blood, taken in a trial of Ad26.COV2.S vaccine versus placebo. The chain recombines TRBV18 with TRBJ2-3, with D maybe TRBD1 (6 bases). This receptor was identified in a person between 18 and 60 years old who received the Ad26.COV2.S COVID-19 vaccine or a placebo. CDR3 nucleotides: TGTGCCAGCTCAGTGCCAGGGGGCACAGATACGCAGTATTTT. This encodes CASSVPGGTDTQYF. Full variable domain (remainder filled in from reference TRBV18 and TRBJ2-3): NAGVMQNPRHLVRRRGQEARLRCSPMKGHSHVYWYRQLPEEGLKFMVYLQKENIIDESGMPKERFSAEFPKEGPSILRIQQVVRGDSAAYFCASSVPGGTDTQYFGPGTRLTVL.